Given below is one T cell receptor beta chain in context. The data stem from a study of beta chain features in type 1 diabetes. Expressed TCRB transcripts were sequenced because the isolated RNA had all been reverse transcribed beforehand. An average of about 3.5 million reads was obtained for naive, central memory and regulatory T cell samples. The data were produced by immunoSEQ multiplex PCR, yet TCRdb's version contains in-frame clones alone and is incomplete. This table has hundreds of thousands of clones, roughly 31% appearing once. This CDR3 is built from 13 residues. Between the trimmed V and J ends, which lost 4 bases and 2 bases, there was a span of 8 bases. Germline CDR1 SQVTM, CDR2 ANQGSEA.

V gene TRBV29-1 combines with J gene TRBJ2-2, with D perhaps matching TRBD2 (6 bases). The specimen sequenced was naive CD4+ T cells from blood. The TCR originated in a man younger than 30 in good health. The DNA of the CDR3 is TGCAGCGTTGCTGGGACTAACACCGGGGAGCTGTTTTTT. Protein sequence: CSVAGTNTGELFF.